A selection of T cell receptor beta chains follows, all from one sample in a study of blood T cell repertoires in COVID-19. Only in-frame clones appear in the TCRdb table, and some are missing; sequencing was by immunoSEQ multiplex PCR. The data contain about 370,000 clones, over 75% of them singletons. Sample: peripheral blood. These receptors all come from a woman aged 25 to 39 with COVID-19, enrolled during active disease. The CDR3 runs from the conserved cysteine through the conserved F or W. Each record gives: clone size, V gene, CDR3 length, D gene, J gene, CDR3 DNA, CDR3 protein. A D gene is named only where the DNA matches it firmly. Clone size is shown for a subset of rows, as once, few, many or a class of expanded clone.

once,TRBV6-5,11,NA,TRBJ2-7,TGTGCCAGCAGAGCCTTTGGCGAGCAGTACTTC,CASRAFGEQYF
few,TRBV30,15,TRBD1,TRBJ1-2,TGTGCCTGCTGGGACAGTCCCCTTTTAAACTATGGCTACACCTTC,CACWDSPLLNYGYTF
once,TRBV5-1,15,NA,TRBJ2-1,TGCGCCAGCAGCTTGCGGTCTATTTCCTACAATGAGCAGTTCTTC,CASSLRSISYNEQFF
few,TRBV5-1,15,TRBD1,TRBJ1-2,TGCGCCAGCAGCTCGACAGGGGCTCGAGAATATGGCTACACCTTC,CASSSTGAREYGYTF
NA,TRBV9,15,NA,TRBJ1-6,TGTGCCAGCAGCCCGTCCGGAAGAGGGAATTCACCCCTCCACTTT,CASSPSGRGNSPLHF
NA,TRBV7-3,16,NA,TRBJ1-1,TGTGCCAGCAGCTTACAGGGTATTGGGGTGAACACTGAAGCTTTCTTT,CASSLQGIGVNTEAFF
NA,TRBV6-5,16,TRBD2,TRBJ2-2,TGTGCCAGCAGTTACTCGGATGGGAGGGACACCGGGGAGCTGTTTTTT,CASSYSDGRDTGELFF
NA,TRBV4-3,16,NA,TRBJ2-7,TGCGCCAGCAGCCAAGAGTCCGGAGGCGACCCCTACGAGCAGTACTTC,CASSQESGGDPYEQYF
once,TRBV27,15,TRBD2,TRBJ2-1,TGTGCCAGCAGTCTCGGGACTAGCGGTAACAATGAGCAGTTCTTC,CASSLGTSGNNEQFF
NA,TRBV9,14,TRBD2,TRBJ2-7,TGTGCCAGCAGCGAAGCGGGAGAAGGGTACGAGCAGTACTTC,CASSEAGEGYEQYF
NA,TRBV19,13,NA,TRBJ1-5,TGTGCCAGTAGTCAACAGGGCACTCAGCCCCAGCATTTT,CASSQQGTQPQHF
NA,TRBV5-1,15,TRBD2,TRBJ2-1,TGCGCCAGCCTTGCCATAGTAGCGGGCCCTAGTGAGCAGTTCTTC,CASLAIVAGPSEQFF
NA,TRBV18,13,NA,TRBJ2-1,TGTGCCAGCTCACCCCTAACGGGGAATGAGCAGTTCTTC,CASSPLTGNEQFF
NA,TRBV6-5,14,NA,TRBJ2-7,TGTGCCAGCAGTTACTCTGCGGGGACCTACGAGCAGTACTTC,CASSYSAGTYEQYF
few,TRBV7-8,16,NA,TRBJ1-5,TGTGCCAGCAGCTTAGGTATCCCGAGGGACAATCAGCCCCAGCATTTT,CASSLGIPRDNQPQHF
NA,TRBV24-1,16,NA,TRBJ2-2,TGTGCCACCAGTGATTACCGGGACTCCAACACCGGGGAGCTGTTTTTT,CATSDYRDSNTGELFF
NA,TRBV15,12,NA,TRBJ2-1,TGTGCCACCAGCCCTACAGGCAATGAGCAGTTCTTC,CATSPTGNEQFF
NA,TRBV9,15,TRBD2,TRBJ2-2,TGTGCCAGCAGCGTAGGAAGCGGGAGCACCGGGGAGCTGTTTTTT,CASSVGSGSTGELFF
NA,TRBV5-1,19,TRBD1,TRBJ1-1,TGCGCCAGCAGCTTGGGTGGGCTCTACAGGGGGAGTCCCGACACTGAAGCTTTCTTT,CASSLGGLYRGSPDTEAFF
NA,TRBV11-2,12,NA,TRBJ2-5,TGTGCCAGCAGCTTAGAGGCCGAGACCCAGTACTTC,CASSLEAETQYF
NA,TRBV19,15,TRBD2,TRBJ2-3,TGTGCCATTGATAGCGGGAGCAGCGGCACAGATACGCAGTATTTT,CAIDSGSSGTDTQYF
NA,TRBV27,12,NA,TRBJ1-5,TGTGCCAGCAGTACAACAGGGCAGCCCCAGCATTTT,CASSTTGQPQHF
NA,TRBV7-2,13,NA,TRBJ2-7,TGTGCCAGCAGCTTAGTGACAACCTACGAGCAGTACTTC,CASSLVTTYEQYF
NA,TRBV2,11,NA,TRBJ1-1,TGTGCCAGCAGTTGGGCCATGGTAGCTTTCTTT,CASSWAMVAFF
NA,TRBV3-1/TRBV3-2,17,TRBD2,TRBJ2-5,TGTGCCAGCAGCGACCCTACTAGCGGGAGGGCCGTAGAGACCCAGTACTTC,CASSDPTSGRAVETQYF
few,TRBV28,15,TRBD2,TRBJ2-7,TGTGCCAGCAGTTTATACGGGAGGATCTCCTACGAGCAGTACTTC,CASSLYGRISYEQYF
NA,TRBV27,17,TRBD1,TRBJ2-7,TGTGCCAGCAGTTCCCTTCCAATACGGGACAGCGACTACGAGCAGTACTTC,CASSSLPIRDSDYEQYF
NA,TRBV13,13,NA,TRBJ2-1,TGTGCCAGCAGCTTAGTACAGGGTGATGAGCAGTTCTTC,CASSLVQGDEQFF
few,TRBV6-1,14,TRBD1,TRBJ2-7,TGTGCCAGCAGTGAAGCGGGTGGACAGGGGCGCGAGTACTTC,CASSEAGGQGREYF
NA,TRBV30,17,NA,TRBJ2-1,TGTGCCTGGAAGGGGGTGCAGGGTCTCACAACCTACAATGAGCAGTTCTTC,CAWKGVQGLTTYNEQFF
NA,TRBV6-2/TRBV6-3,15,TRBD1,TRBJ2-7,TGTGCCAGCAGTCAGACCCGGACAGGGGAAAACGAGCAGTACTTC,CASSQTRTGENEQYF
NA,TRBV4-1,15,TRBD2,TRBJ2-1,TGCGCCAGTACGCTCCGGGACTACCCGCCCAATGAGCAGTTCTTC,CASTLRDYPPNEQFF